This T cell receptor (beta chain) was observed in a study of identical twins (dated by TCRdb to 2016 to 2018). Background for the entire study: To test whether fetal clonotypes persist, the study used deep sequencing on TCR alpha and beta repertoires from monozygotic twins, unrelated adults of various ages, and cord blood. To rule out contamination, the twin experiments were replicated at different times with different library preparation protocols. Overall study results and their limits: Abundant cord blood beta clonotypes carried fewer insertions; young adult naive repertoires showed a weaker similar trend, while memory repertoires showed none. In monozygotic twins, recombination models systematically underestimated out-of-frame TCR alpha sharing, but the models matched the sharing seen between unrelated individuals. Out-of-frame TCR alpha sequences shared between twins showed an excess of low generation-probability sequences compared with coincidental sharing between unrelated individuals. Invariant T cells such as MAIT and iNKT could partly confound zero-insertion analyses, though diverse VJ usage argued against this for most clonotypes. In beta out-of-frame sequences, excess twin sharing was weaker, because having fewer shared sequences lowered the signal-to-noise ratio. Because the same donors could not be followed over many years, the conclusions depended on cross-sectional statistical analysis.

As concerns this clonotype: The clone's antigen remains unknown. The input lacks base qualities; no much larger clone sits a single base away.

CDR1 KGHSH and CDR2 LQKENI were looked up in the germline V gene. The CDR3 numbers 15 residues from cysteine through phenylalanine. Just the 45-base CDR3 DNA is kept, in frame starting at base 1. The germline V and J ends show losses of 3 bases and 7 bases respectively, and no gene match explains 3 bases of the junction. Library preparation used 5' RACE. The data were produced on an Illumina HiSeq 2000. A universal primer binding site was introduced by template switching, and a unique molecular identifier was present in the final cDNA, enabling accurate counting of TCR cDNA molecules. First-strand cDNA for TCR alpha and beta chains was synthesized from specific primers in the conserved constant-segment region. To control for contamination, every cDNA library carried two barcodes: a SMART-Mk sample barcode plus Illumina barcodes. TruSeq adapter sequences and Illumina sample barcodes were added in two successive PCR steps. The TCR alpha and beta cDNA libraries were sequenced on the Illumina HiSeq platform using custom primers. The paper's data handling went like this. MiGEC processed the raw reads to extract unique molecular identifiers, while MiXCR was used to determine the CDR3 positions. For each individual, recombination models were inferred using an EM algorithm with the repgenHMM and IGoR tools. The analysis of shared clonotypes was done with the tcR package in R, with sharing normalized by the product of cloneset sizes. To study raw recombination free of thymic and clonal selection effects, out-of-frame nonproductive sequences were analyzed. Clones were called with MiXCR by TCRdb after fastp trimmed the public reads at Q25, and only in-frame beta chains were retained. Each entry is one CDR3 protein sequence, shown with its most common DNA and genes. The V and J calls reflect TCRdb's pipeline rather than the authors' work. The sample records approximately 220,000 distinct CDR3 sequences, around 6.9% of which are singletons. The ten largest account for just under 2% of the sample.

All donors were healthy Caucasians. Three pairs of female monozygotic twins, all aged roughly 18 to 29 years, were included in the twin cohort. Miltenyi CD45RO+ enrichment and human naive T-cell isolation kits were used to isolate memory (CD45RO+) and naive T cells from PBMC. Separately, the same data were catalogued under a study of yellow fever vaccine responses in identical twins. That second publication adds: The authors reported that the T cell response to vaccination in identical twins appeared partly convergent and partly personalized. In the study, vaccine-responding T cell clones were precisely tracked in identical twins.

This chain joins TRBV18 to TRBJ1-6; TRBD1 fits 10 bases in the junction. The TCR was taken from a woman aged 18-29 years in good health. Sequenced: memory (CD45RO+) T cells sorted from blood. The sample's cell subset or site label is to be understood as: CD45RO+ enriched T cells. This receptor carries the CDR3 CASSPTGGENSPLHF. The nucleotide sequence reads TGTGCCAGCTCACCGACAGGGGGCGAAAATTCACCCCTCCACTTT.